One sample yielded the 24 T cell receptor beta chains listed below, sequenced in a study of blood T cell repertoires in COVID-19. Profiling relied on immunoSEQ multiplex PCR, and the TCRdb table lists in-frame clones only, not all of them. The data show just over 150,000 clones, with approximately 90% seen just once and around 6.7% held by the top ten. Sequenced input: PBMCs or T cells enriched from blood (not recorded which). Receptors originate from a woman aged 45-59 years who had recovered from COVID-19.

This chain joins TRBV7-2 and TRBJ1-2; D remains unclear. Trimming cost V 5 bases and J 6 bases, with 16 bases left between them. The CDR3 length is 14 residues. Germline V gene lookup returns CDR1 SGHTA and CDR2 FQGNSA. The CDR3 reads CASSTQILGNGYTF. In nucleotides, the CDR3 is TGTGCCAGCAGCACTCAAATCCTGGGCAATGGCTACACCTTC.

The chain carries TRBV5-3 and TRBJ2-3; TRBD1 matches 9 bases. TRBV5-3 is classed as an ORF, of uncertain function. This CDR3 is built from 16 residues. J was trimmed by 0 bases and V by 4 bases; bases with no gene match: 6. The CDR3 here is CARSTRTGASTDTQYF. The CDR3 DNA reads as TGTGCCAGAAGCACCCGGACAGGGGCTAGCACAGATACGCAGTATTTT.

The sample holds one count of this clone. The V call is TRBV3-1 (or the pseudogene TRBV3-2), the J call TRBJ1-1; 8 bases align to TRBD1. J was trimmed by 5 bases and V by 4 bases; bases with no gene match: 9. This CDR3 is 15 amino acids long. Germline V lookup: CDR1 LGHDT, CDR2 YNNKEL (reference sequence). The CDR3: CASSPLRQGKTEAFF. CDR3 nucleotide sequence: TGTGCCAGCAGCCCCCTTCGACAGGGGAAGACTGAAGCTTTCTTT.

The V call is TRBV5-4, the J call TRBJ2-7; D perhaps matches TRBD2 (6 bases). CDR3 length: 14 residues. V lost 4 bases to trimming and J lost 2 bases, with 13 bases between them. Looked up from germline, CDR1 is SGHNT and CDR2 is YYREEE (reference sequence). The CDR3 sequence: CASSPQVAAYEQYF. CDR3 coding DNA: TGTGCCAGCAGCCCACAGGTAGCGGCCTACGAGCAGTACTTC.

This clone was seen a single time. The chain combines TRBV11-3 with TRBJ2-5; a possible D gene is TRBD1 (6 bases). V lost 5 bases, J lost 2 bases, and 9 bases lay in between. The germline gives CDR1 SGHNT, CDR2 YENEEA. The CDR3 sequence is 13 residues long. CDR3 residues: CASSPGEQETQYF. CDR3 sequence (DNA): TGTGCCAGCAGCCCAGGGGAACAAGAGACCCAGTACTTC.

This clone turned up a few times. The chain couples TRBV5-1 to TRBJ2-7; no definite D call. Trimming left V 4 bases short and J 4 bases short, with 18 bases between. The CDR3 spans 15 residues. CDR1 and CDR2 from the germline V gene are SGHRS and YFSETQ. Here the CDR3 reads CASSTGSTPPYEQYF. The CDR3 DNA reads TGCGCCAGCAGCACGGGTTCTACTCCCCCATACGAGCAGTACTTC.

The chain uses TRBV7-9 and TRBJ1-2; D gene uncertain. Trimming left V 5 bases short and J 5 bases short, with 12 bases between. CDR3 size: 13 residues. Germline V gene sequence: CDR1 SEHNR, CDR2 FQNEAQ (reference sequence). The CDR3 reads CASSPDGLYGYTF. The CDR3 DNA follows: TGTGCCAGCAGCCCGGACGGACTTTATGGCTACACCTTC.

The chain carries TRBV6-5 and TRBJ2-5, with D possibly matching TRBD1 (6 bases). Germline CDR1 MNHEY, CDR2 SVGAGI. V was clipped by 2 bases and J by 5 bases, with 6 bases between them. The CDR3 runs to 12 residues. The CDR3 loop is CASSYQGETQYF. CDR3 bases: TGTGCCAGCAGTTACCAGGGGGAGACCCAGTACTTC.

The CDR3 coding sequence is TGTGCCTGGAGTAATCCGGGGACAGGGGAATATGGCTACACCTTC. Translation: CAWSNPGTGEYGYTF. This chain connects TRBV30 to TRBJ1-2; 10 bases agree with TRBD1. The V segment lost 2 bases and the J segment 5 bases; nucleotides outside the gene matches: 8. Germline-derived CDR1 and CDR2 are GTSNPN and SVGIG (reference sequence). This CDR3 is 15 amino acids long.

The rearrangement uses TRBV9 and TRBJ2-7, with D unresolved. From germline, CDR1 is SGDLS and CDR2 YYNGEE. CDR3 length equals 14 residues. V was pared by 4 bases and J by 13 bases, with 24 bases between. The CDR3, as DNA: TGTGCCAGCAGCCGAACCCTCGAAGCAGGATATACATACTTC. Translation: CASSRTLEAGYTYF.

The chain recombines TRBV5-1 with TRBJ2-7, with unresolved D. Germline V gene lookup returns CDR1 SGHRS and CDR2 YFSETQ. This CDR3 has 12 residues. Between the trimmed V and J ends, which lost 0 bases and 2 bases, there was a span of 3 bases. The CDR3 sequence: CASSLDTYEQYF. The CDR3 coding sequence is TGCGCCAGCAGCTTGGACACCTACGAGCAGTACTTC.

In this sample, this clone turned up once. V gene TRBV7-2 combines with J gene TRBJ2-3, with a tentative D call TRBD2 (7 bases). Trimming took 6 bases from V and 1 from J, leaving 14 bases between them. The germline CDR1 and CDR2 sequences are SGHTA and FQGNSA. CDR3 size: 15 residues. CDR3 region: CASSPGGPRTDTQYF. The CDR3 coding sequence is TGTGCCAGCAGTCCGGGGGGCCCCCGCACAGATACGCAGTATTTT.

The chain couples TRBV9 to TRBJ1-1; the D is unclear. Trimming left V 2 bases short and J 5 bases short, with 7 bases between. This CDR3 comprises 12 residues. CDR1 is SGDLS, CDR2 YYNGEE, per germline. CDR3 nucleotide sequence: TGTGCCAGCAGCGTCCTCGGGACTGAAGCTTTCTTT. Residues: CASSVLGTEAFF.

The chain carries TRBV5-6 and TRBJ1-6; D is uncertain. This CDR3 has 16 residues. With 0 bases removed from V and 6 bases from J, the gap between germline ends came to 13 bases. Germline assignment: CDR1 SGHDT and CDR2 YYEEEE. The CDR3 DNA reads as TGTGCCAGCAGCTTGGGGGTGCGGTCTTCTAATTCACCCCTCCACTTT. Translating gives CASSLGVRSSNSPLHF. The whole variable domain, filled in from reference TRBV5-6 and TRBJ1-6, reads DAGVTQSPTHLIKTRGQQVTLRCSPKSGHDTVSWYQQALGQGPQFIFQYYEEEERQRGNFPDRFSGHQFPNYSSELNVNALLLGDSALYLCASSLGVRSSNSPLHFGNGTRLTVT.

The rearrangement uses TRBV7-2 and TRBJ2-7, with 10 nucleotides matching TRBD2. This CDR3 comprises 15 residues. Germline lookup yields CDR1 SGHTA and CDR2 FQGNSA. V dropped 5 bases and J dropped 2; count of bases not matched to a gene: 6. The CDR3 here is CASSPQRGGTYEQYF. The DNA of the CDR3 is TGTGCCAGCAGCCCACAGCGGGGGGGAACCTACGAGCAGTACTTC.

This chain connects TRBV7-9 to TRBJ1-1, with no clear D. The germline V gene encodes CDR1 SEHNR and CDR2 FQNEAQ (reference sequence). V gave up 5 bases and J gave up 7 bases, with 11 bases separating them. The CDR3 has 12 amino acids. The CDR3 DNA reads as TGTGCCAGCAGCCCTAAGGACTATGAAGCTTTCTTT. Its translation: CASSPKDYEAFF.

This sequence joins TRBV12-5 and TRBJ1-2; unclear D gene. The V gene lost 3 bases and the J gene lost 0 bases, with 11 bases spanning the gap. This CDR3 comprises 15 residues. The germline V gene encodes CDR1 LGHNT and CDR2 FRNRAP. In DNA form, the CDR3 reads TGTGCTAGTGGTTTCGCAGGAGGAACTAACTATGGCTACACCTTC. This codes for CASGFAGGTNYGYTF.

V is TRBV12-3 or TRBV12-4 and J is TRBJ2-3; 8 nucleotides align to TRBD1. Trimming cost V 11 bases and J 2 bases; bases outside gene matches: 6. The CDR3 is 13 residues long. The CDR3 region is CAFSTGATDTQYF. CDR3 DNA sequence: TGTGCCTTTTCGACAGGGGCCACAGATACGCAGTATTTT.

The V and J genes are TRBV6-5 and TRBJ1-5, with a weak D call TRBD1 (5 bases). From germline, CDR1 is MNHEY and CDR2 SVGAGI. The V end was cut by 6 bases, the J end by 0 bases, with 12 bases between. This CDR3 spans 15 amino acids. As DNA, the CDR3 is TGTGCCAGCAGAAAAAGACAGAATAGCAATCAGCCCCAGCATTTT. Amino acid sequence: CASRKRQNSNQPQHF.

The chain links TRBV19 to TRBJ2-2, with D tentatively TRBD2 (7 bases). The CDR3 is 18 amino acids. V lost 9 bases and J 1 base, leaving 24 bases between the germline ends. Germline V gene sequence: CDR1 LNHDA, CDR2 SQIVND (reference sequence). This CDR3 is CASFNPLGGTMNTGELFF. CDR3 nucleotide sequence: TGTGCCAGCTTCAATCCTCTCGGGGGGACAATGAACACCGGGGAGCTGTTTTTT.

The CDR3 nucleotides read TGTGCCAGCAGTGGGGTCGGGGAGGGTTACGGCTACACCTTC. Its translation is CASSGVGEGYGYTF. The gene calls are TRBV25-1 and TRBJ1-2, with unresolved D. This CDR3 has 14 residues. Trimming removed 4 bases from V and 8 bases from J, with 17 bases in between. CDR1 is MGHDK, CDR2 SYGVNS, per germline.

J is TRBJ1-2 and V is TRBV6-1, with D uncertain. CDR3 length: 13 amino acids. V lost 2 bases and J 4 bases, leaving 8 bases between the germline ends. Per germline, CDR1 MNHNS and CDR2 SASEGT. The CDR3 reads CASSEIGSYGYTF. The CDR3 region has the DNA TGTGCCAGCAGTGAAATAGGGAGCTATGGCTACACCTTC.

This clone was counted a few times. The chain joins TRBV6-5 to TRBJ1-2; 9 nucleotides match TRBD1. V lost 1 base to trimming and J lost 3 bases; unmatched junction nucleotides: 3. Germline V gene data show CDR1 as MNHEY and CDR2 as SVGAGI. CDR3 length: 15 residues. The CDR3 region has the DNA TGTGCCAGCAGTTACTGGGACAGGGAAGACTATGGCTACACCTTC. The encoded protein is CASSYWDREDYGYTF.

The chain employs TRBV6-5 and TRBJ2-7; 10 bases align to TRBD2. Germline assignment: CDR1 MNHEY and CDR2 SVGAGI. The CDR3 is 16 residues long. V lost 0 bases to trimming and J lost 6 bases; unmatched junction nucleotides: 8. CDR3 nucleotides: TGTGCCAGCAGTTACTCGCTTCCTAGCGGGGGAAGCGAGCAGTACTTC. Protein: CASSYSLPSGGSEQYF.